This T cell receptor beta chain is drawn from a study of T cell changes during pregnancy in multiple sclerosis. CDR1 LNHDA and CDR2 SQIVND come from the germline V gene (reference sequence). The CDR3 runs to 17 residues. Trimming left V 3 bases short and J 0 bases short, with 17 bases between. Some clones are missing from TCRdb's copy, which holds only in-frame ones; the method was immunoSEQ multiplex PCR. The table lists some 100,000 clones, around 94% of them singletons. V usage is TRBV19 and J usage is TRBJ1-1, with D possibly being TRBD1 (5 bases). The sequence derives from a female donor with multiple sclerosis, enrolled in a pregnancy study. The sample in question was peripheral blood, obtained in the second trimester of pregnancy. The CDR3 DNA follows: TGTGCCAGTAGTATTGGGCAGGGTGTTTTGTTGAACACTGAAGCTTTCTTT. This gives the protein CASSIGQGVLLNTEAFF.